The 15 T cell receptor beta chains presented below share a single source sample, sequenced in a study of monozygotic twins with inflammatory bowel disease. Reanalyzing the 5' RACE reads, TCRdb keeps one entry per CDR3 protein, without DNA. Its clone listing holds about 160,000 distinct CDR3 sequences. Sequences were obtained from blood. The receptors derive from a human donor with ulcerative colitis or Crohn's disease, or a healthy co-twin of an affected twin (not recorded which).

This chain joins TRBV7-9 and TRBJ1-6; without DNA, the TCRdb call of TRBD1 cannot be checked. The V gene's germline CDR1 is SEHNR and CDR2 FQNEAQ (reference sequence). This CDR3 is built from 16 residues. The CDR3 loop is CASSPTGERGASPLHF.

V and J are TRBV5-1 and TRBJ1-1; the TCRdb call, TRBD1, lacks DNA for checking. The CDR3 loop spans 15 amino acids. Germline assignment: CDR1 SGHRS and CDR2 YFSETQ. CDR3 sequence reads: CASSLGSGVGTEAFF.

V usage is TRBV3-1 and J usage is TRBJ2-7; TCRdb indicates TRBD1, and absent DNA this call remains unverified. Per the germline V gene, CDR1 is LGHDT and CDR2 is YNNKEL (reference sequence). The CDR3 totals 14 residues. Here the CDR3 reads CASSRGLGPYEQYF.

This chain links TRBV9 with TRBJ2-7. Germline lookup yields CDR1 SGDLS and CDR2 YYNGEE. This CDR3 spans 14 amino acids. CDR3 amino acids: CASSVDLGSYEQYF.

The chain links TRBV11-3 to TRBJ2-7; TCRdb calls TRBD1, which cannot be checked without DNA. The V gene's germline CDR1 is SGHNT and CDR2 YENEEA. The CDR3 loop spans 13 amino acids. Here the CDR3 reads CASSFKGRNEQYF.

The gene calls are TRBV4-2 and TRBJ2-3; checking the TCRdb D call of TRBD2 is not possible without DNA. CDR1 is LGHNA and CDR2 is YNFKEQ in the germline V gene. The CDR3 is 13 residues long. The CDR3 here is CASSPAEADTQYF.

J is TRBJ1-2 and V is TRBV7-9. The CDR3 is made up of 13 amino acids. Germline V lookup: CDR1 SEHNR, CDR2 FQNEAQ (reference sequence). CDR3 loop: CASSVTVNYGYTF. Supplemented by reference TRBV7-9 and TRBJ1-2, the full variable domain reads DTGVSQNPRHKITKRGQNVTFRCDPISEHNRLYWYRQTLGQGPEFLTYFQNEAQLEKSRLLSDRFSAERPKGSFSTLEIQRTEQGDSAMYLCASSVTVNYGYTFGSGTRLTVV.

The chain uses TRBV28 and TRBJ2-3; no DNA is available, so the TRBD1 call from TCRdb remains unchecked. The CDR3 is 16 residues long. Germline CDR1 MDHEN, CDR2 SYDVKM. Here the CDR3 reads CASRITGPTYTDTQYF.

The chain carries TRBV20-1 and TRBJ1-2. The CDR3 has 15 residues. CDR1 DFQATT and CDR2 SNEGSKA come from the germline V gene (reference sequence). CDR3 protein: CSPRNSRRVNYGYTF.

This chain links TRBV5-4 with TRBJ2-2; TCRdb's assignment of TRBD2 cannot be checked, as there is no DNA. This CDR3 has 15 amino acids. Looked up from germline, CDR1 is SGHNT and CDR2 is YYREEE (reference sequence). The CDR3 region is CASSLEGALAGELFF.

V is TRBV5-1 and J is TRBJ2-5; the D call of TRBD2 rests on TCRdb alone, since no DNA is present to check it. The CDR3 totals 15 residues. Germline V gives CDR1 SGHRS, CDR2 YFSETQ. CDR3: CASSLPSGSTKTQYF.

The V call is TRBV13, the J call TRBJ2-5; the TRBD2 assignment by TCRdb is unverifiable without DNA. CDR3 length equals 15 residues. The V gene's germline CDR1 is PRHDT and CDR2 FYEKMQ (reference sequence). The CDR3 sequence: CASSRWMGGGETQYF.

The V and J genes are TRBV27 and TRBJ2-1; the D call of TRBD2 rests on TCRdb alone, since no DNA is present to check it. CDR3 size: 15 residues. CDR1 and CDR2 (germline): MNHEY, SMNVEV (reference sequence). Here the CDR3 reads CASSLAGGSLNEQFF.

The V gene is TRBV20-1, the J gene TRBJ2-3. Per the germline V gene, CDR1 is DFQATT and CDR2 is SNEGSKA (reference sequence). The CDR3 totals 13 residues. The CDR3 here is CSASGSSTDTQYF.

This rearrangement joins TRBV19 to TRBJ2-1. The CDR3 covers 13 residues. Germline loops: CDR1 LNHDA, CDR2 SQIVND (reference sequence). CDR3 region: CASRTLAYNEQFF.